This is a list of T cell receptor beta chains from one sample in a study of cytomegalovirus exposure and HLA in healthy donors. Assay: immunoSEQ multiplex PCR; the TCRdb copy retains only in-frame clones and omits some. Counted here are about 170,000 clones, 79% occurring once; the ten biggest clones make up about 2.3%. Input material: PBMCs. These receptors all come from a woman aged 45-60 years in good health and CMV-seronegative. Both conserved end residues are part of each CDR3. D genes are given only for firm matches. Some rows have no size entry. The others give once, few or many, or a class for an expanded clone.

TRBJ2-3	.	TRBV7-9	.	TGTTCCAGCAGCCCCGTCACAGATACGCAGTATTTT	CSSSPVTDTQYF
TRBJ2-2	TRBD1	TRBV4-3	.	TGCGCCAGCAGCCGGGACAGGGGCGACACCGGGGAGCTGTTTTTT	CASSRDRGDTGELFF
TRBJ2-3	.	TRBV14	.	TGTGCCAGCAGCCAATCCTACCCAAACACAGATACGCAGTATTTT	CASSQSYPNTDTQYF
TRBJ2-2	TRBD1	TRBV28	few	TGTGCCAGCAGCGGACAGGGGTTGAACACCGGGGAGCTGTTTTTT	CASSGQGLNTGELFF
TRBJ1-4	.	TRBV5-8	.	TGTGCCAGCAGCTTACTGGGGCGCGGAAAACTGTTTTTT	CASSLLGRGKLFF
TRBJ2-7	TRBD2	TRBV28	.	TGTGCCAGCAGACCTCAGGGGACTAGCGGGACCTACGAGCAGTACTTC	CASRPQGTSGTYEQYF
TRBJ1-3	.	TRBV4-1	.	TGCGCCAGCAGCCAAGATCGACGGACAGCTGGAAACACCATATATTTT	CASSQDRRTAGNTIYF
TRBJ2-7	TRBD1	TRBV10-3	.	TGTGCCATCAGTCCCGACAGGGCCTACGAGCAGTACTTC	CAISPDRAYEQYF
TRBJ2-7	TRBD2	TRBV11-2	.	TGTGCCAGCAGCTTGGGGAGGGTTTCCTACGAGCAGTACTTC	CASSLGRVSYEQYF
TRBJ2-5	TRBD2	TRBV5-1	.	TGCGCCAGCAGCAGGGGGACTAGCGGACTTCAAGAGACCCAGTACTTC	CASSRGTSGLQETQYF
TRBJ2-1	TRBD2	TRBV18	.	TGTGCCAGCTCACCTCCGACTAGCGGGAGAAGAGGCAATGAGCAGTTCTTC	CASSPPTSGRRGNEQFF
TRBJ2-7	TRBD1	TRBV5-1	.	TGCGCCAGCCATAAACCGGGACAGGGGGTCCACGAGCAGTACTTC	CASHKPGQGVHEQYF
TRBJ2-5	.	TRBV29-1	.	TGCAGCGTTGTTGGACAGCAAGAGACCCAGTACTTC	CSVVGQQETQYF
TRBJ1-5	.	TRBV7-9	.	TGTGCCAGCAGCTTATCAGCGTCAAGCCAGCCCCAGCATTTT	CASSLSASSQPQHF
TRBJ1-1	TRBD1	TRBV29-1	.	TGCAGCGTTGACGGCCAGGGGGAGGTTTACACTGAAGCTTTCTTT	CSVDGQGEVYTEAFF
TRBJ2-1	.	TRBV28	.	TGTGCCAGCATGCTAGGCAGTTTATTCTACAATGAGCAGTTCTTC	CASMLGSLFYNEQFF
TRBJ2-5	.	TRBV19	.	TGTGCCAGTAGTATACCCCCGGGGGAGACCCAGTACTTC	CASSIPPGETQYF
TRBJ2-7	.	TRBV13	.	TGTGCCAGCAGTCCTACCCCTAGCTCCTACGAGCAGTACTTC	CASSPTPSSYEQYF
TRBJ2-7	.	TRBV7-2	.	TGTGCCAGCACCAAGGACACTTACGAGCAGTACTTC	CASTKDTYEQYF
TRBJ2-7	.	TRBV5-8	few	TGTGCCAGCAGCTTGGTAGCAGGTTTGCCGGGGGAGCAGTACTTC	CASSLVAGLPGEQYF
TRBJ2-7	.	TRBV19	few	TGTGCCAGTAGTATGGGACATCCCTACGAGCAGTACTTC	CASSMGHPYEQYF
TRBJ2-1	.	TRBV10-1	.	TGCGCCAGCAGTGAGTCCCGGGGTGGCAATGAGCAGTTCTTC	CASSESRGGNEQFF
TRBJ2-1	TRBD2	TRBV7-2	once	TGTGCCAGCAGCTTAGGGGGCGGGAGGCTATACAATGAGCAGTTCTTC	CASSLGGGRLYNEQFF
TRBJ1-1	.	TRBV7-9	.	TGTGCCAGCAGCTTAGGCAGTGGGAACACTGAAGCTTTCTTT	CASSLGSGNTEAFF
TRBJ2-1	TRBD2	TRBV19	.	TGTGCCAGTAGTATAACGCAGCGGGAGATCAACAATGAGCAGTTCTTC	CASSITQREINNEQFF
TRBJ2-1	.	TRBV28	.	TGTGCCAGCAGTTTACCAGCAGGGGATGAGCAGTTCTTC	CASSLPAGDEQFF
TRBJ1-2	.	TRBV19	.	TGTGCCAGTACGTCAGGCGAAAACTATGGCTACACCTTC	CASTSGENYGYTF
TRBJ2-7	.	TRBV4-3	.	TGCGCCAGCAGCCCCATGATGGGGGGTGCAACCGAGCAGTACTTC	CASSPMMGGATEQYF
TRBJ1-1	.	TRBV5-1	once	TGCGCCAGCAGCTTGGAGGCAGGGTCCCCAGCTGAAGCTTTCTTT	CASSLEAGSPAEAFF
TRBJ1-4	.	TRBV21-1	.	TGTGCCAGCAGCAAAAGACGATACGGGGAAAAACTGTTTTTT	CASSKRRYGEKLFF
TRBJ2-3	TRBD2	TRBV7-2	.	TGTGCCAGCAGCTTTGGGACTAGCGGGAGGGTTACGACAGATACGCAGTATTTT	CASSFGTSGRVTTDTQYF
TRBJ2-6	TRBD1	TRBV15	.	TGTGCCACCAGCAGACTTACAGGGGATTCCGGGGCCAACGTCCTGACTTTC	CATSRLTGDSGANVLTF
TRBJ2-7	TRBD2	TRBV5-1	.	TGCGCCAGCAGCTTATACTCCGGGGGAGGGATTCTGAACGAGCAGTACTTC	CASSLYSGGGILNEQYF
TRBJ2-5	TRBD2	TRBV30	.	TGTGCCTGGAGCGGGGGGGGACGTACCCAGTACTTC	CAWSGGGRTQYF
TRBJ2-1	TRBD2	TRBV18	.	TGTGCCAGCTCACCACCCGGACTAGCCGGGAATGAGCAGTTCTTC	CASSPPGLAGNEQFF
TRBJ2-3	.	TRBV6-5	.	TGTGCCAGCAGTTACTCGTTCCAGCGAGATACGCAGTATTTT	CASSYSFQRDTQYF
TRBJ1-2	TRBD1	TRBV6-4	.	TGTGCCAGCAGTGAAGGGGCAGGGGGTCACTATGGCTACACCTTC	CASSEGAGGHYGYTF
TRBJ2-5	.	TRBV29-1	.	TGCAGCGACCGGACTCAGGAAGAGACCCAGTACTTC	CSDRTQEETQYF
TRBJ1-4	.	TRBV7-6	.	TGTGCCAGCAGCCCTAGCCCCCCCGGGGCAACTAATGAAAAACTGTTTTTT	CASSPSPPGATNEKLFF